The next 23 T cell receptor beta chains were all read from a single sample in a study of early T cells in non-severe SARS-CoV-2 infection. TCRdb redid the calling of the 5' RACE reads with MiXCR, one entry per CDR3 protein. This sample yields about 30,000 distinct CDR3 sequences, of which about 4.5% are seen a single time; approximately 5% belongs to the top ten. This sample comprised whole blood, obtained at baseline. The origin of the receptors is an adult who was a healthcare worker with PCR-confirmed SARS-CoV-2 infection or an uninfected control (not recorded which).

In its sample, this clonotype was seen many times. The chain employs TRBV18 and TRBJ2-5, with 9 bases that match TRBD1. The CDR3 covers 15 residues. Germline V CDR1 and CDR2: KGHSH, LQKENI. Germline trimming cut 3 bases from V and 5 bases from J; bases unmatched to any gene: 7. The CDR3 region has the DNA TGTGCCAGCTCACCGCCGGGACAGGGCCTGGAGACCCAGTACTTC. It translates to CASSPPGQGLETQYF.

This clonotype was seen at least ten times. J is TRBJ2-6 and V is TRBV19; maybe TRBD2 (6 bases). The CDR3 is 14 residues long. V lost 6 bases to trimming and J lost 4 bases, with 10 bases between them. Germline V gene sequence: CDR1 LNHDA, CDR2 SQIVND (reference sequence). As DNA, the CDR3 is TGTGCCAGTAGCGGGACTTACGGGGCCAACGTCCTGACTTTC. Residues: CASSGTYGANVLTF.

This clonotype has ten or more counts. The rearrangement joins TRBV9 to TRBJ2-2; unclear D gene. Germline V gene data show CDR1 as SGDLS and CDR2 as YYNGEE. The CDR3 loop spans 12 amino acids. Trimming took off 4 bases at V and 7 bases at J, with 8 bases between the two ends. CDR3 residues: CASSLSGGELFF. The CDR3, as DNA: TGTGCCAGCAGCCTGAGTGGCGGGGAGCTGTTTTTT.

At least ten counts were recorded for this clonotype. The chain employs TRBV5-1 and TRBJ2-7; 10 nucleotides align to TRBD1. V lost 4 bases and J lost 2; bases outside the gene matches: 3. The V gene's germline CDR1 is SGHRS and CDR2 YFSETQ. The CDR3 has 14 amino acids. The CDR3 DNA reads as TGCGCCAGCAGCGCGGACAGGGGGGCCTACGAGCAGTACTTC. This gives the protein CASSADRGAYEQYF.

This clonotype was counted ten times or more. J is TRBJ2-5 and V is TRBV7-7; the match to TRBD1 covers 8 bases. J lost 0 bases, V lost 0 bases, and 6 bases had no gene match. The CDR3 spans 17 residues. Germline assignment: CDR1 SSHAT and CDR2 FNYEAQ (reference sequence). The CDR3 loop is CASSLALLTGDQETQYF. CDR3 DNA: TGTGCCAGCAGCTTAGCCCTCCTGACAGGGGACCAAGAGACCCAGTACTTC.

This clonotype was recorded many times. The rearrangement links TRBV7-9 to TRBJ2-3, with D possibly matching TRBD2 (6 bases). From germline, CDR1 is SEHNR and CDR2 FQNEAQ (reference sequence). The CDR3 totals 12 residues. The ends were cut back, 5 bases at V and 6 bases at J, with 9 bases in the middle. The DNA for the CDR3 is TGTGCCAGCAGCCGGGAGTCGGATACGCAGTATTTT. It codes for CASSRESDTQYF. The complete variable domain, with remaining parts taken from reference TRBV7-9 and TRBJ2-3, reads DTGVSQNPRHKITKRGQNVTFRCDPISEHNRLYWYRQTLGQGPEFLTYFQNEAQLEKSRLLSDRFSAERPKGSFSTLEIQRTEQGDSAMYLCASSRESDTQYFGPGTRLTVL.

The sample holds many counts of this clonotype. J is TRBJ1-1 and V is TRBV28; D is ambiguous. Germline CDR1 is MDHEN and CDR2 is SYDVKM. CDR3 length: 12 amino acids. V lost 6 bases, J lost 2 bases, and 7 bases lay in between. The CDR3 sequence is CASSYINTEAFF. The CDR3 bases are TGTGCCAGCAGCTACATAAACACTGAAGCTTTCTTT.

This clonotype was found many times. The chain's CDR3 is CASSQLGLSGNTIYF. CDR3 nucleotides: TGCGCCAGCAGCCAATTGGGCCTCTCTGGAAACACCATATATTTT. The rearrangement uses TRBV4-1 and TRBJ1-3; D unresolved. Germline CDR1 MGHRA, CDR2 YSYEKL. The length of the CDR3 is 15 residues. V was clipped by 2 bases and J by 0 bases, with 8 bases between them.

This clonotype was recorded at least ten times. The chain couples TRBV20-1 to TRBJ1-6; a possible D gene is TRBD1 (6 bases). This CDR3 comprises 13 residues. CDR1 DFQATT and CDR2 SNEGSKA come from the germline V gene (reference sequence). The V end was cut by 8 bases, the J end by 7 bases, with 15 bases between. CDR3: CSTTRGENSPLHF. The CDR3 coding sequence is TGCAGTACTACCAGGGGTGAAAATTCACCCCTCCACTTT.

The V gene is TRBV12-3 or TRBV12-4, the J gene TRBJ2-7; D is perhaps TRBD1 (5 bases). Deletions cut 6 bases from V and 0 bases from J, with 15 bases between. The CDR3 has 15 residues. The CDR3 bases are TGTGCCAGCAGCGCCTCCGACAGATTCTCCTACGAGCAGTACTTC. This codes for CASSASDRFSYEQYF.

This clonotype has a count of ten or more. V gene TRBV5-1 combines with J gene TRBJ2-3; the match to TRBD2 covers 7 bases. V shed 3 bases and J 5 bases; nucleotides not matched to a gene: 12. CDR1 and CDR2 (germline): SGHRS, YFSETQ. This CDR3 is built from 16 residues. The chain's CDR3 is CASSSMDFAGVDTQYF. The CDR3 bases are TGCGCCAGCAGCTCAATGGATTTTGCGGGAGTAGATACGCAGTATTTT.

The CDR3 region has the DNA TGCAGCGTTGGAGGGTCATTCTACGAGCAGTACTTC. Protein sequence: CSVGGSFYEQYF. This chain uses TRBV29-1 with TRBJ2-7, with a weak D call TRBD2 (5 bases). Germline V gene data show CDR1 as SQVTM and CDR2 as ANQGSEA. The CDR3 is 12 amino acids. Trimming removed 4 bases from V and 3 bases from J, with 10 bases in between.

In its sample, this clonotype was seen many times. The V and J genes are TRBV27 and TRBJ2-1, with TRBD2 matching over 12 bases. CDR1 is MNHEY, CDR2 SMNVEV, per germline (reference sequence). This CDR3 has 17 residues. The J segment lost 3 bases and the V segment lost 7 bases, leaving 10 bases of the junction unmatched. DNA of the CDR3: TGTGCCAGCACGGGACTAGCGGGTCATAGCTACTACAATGAGCAGTTCTTC. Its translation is CASTGLAGHSYYNEQFF.

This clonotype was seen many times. The CDR3 region has the DNA TGCGCCAGCACGCTCGAGGAGCCCTACGAGCAGTACTTC. Amino acid sequence: CASTLEEPYEQYF. V is TRBV5-1 and J is TRBJ2-7, with unresolved D. CDR1 and CDR2 from the germline V gene are SGHRS and YFSETQ. The CDR3 loop spans 13 amino acids. V lost 6 bases and J 2 bases, leaving 12 bases between the germline ends.

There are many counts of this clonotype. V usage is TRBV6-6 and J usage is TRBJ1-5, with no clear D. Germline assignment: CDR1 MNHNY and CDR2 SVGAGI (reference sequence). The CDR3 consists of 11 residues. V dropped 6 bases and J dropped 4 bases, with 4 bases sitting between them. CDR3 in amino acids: CASRANQPQHF. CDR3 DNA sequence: TGTGCCAGCAGGGCGAATCAGCCCCAGCATTTT.

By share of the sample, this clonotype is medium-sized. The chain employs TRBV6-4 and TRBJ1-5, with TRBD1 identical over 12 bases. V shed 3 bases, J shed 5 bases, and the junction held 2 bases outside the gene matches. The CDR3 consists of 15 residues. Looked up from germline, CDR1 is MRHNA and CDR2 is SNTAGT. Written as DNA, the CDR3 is TGTGCCAGCAGTGAAGGGACAGGGGGCGATCAGCCCCAGCATTTT. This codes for CASSEGTGGDQPQHF.

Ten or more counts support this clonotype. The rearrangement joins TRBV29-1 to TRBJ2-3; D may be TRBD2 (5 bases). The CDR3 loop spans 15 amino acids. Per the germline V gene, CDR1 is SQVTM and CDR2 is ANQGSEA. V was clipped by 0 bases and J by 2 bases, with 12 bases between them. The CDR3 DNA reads TGCAGCGTTGAAGACCCGGACTTGCCCACAGATACGCAGTATTTT. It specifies CSVEDPDLPTDTQYF.

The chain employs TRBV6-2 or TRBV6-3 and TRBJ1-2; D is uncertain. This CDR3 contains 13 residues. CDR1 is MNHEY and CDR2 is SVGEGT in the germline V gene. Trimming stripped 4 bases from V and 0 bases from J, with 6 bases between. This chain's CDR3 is CASSLVSNYGYTF. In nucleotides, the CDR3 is TGTGCCAGCAGTTTGGTGTCTAACTATGGCTACACCTTC.

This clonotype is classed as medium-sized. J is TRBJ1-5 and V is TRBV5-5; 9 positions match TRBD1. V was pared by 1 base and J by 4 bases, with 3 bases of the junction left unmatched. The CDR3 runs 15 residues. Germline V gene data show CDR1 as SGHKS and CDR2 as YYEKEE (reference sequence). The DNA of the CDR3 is TGTGCCAGCAGCTTGTCTGGGACAGGGAATCAGCCCCAGCATTTT. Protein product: CASSLSGTGNQPQHF.

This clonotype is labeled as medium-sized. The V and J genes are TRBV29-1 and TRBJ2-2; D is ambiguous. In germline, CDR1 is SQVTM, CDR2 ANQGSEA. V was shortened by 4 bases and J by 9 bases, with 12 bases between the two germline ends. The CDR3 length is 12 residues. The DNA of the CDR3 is TGCAGCGTTGCGGCCCTAGGCCGGGAGCTGTTTTTT. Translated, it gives CSVAALGRELFF.

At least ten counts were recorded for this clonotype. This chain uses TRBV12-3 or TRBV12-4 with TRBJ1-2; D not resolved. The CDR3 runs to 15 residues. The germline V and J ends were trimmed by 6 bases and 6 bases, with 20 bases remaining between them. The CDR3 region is CASSRRNSRGDGYTF. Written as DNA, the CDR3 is TGTGCCAGCAGCCGCCGGAACAGTAGAGGCGATGGCTACACCTTC.

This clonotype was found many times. The CDR3 is CASRDRGPSTDTQYF. The DNA of the CDR3 is TGTGCCAGCAGGGACAGGGGCCCTAGCACAGATACGCAGTATTTT. V and J are TRBV27 and TRBJ2-3; TRBD1 matches 9 bases. The CDR3 is 15 residues long. CDR1 MNHEY and CDR2 SMNVEV come from the germline V gene (reference sequence). V shed 6 bases, J shed 0 bases, and the junction held 4 bases outside the gene matches.

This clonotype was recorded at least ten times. The CDR3 is CASSFSVGTELYEQYF. The CDR3 DNA follows: TGTGCCAGCAGTTTTAGTGTCGGGACAGAACTCTACGAGCAGTACTTC. The V call is TRBV27, the J call TRBJ2-7, with 7 bases aligning to TRBD1. The CDR3 length is 16 residues. Germline assignment: CDR1 MNHEY and CDR2 SMNVEV (reference sequence). J was trimmed by 3 bases and V by 3 bases; bases with no gene match: 11.